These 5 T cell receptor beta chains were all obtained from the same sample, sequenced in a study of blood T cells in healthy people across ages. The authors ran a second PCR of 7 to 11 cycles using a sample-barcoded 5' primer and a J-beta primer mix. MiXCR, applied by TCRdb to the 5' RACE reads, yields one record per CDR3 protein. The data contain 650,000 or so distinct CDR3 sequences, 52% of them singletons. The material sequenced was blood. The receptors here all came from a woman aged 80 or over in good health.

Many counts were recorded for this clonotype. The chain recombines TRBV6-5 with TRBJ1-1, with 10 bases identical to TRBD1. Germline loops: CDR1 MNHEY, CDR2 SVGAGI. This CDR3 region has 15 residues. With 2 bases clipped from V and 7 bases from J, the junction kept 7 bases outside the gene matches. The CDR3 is CASSYQPGQGSEAFF. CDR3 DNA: TGTGCCAGCAGTTACCAGCCGGGACAGGGGAGTGAAGCTTTCTTT.

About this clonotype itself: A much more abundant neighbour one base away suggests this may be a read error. The chain's CDR3 is CASSGAYRLRETQYF. For the CDR3, the DNA is TGTGCCAGCAGTGGAGCCTACAGACTACGGGAGACCCAGTACTTC. The chain employs TRBV2 and TRBJ2-5; perhaps TRBD2 as D (5 bases). Germline CDR1 reads SNHLY; CDR2 reads FYNNEI. With 4 bases removed from V and 5 bases from J, the gap between germline ends came to 17 bases. This CDR3 region has 15 residues.

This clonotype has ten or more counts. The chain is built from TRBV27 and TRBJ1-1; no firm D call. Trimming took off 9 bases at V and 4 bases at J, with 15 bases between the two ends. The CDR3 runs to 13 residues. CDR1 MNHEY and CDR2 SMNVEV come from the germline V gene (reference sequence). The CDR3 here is CASRFQPVTEAFF. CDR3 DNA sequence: TGTGCCAGTCGTTTCCAGCCGGTCACTGAAGCTTTCTTT.

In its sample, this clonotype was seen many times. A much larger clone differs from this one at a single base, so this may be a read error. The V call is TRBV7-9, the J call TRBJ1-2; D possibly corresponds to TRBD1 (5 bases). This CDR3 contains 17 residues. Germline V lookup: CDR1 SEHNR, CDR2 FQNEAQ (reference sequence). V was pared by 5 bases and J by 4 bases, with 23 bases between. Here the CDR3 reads CASSPPGTGSLSYGYTF. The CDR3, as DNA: TGTGCCAGCAGCCCCCCCGGAACAGGCTCACTAAGCTATGGCTACACCTTC.

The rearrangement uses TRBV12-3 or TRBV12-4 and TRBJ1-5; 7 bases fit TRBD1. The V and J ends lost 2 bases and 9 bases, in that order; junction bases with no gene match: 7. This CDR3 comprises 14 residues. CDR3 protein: CASSLNRGGRPQHF. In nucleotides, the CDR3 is TGTGCCAGCAGTTTAAACAGGGGAGGTCGGCCCCAGCATTTT.